Sequencing of this TCR beta chain was carried out in a study of blood T cell repertoires in COVID-19 (dated by TCRdb to about 2020). Background for the entire study: Samples covering the acute and convalescent phases of COVID-19 were provided by collaborators in the United States, Italy and Spain. Where HLA class I and class II types were available, the types were taken from metadata supplied by the sample provider, not from assay-based typing. The samples were drawn from the first 160 participants of the ongoing ImmuneRACE study and from roughly 1,300 subjects provided by 6 global collaborators. The repertoires were released in a freely available public database meant as a resource for research on the immune response to SARS-CoV-2. The sample metadata nearly always contained a de-identified subject ID, COVID-19 status, age in years and sex. The material from the prospective study consisted of cDNA or gDNA derived from T cells, B-cell-depleted T cells, or PBMCs. The dataset comprised deeply sampled blood TCRbeta repertoires from subjects exposed to, actively infected with, or recovered from COVID-19.

Beyond this particular receptor, the publication reports: Clinical and demographic metadata were provided uncurated, with the amount varying by source and participant.

Another Seattle source contributed samples from volunteer blood donors who had recovered from COVID-19. The collaborating institutions used their own protocols to collect whole blood in K2EDTA tubes. For TCRbeta analysis, collaborators shipped samples in one of three forms: frozen whole blood, isolated PBMCs, or DNA extracted from either of those sample types. The cysteine opens and the phenylalanine closes a CDR3 of 13 amino acids. Only CDR3 DNA remains: 39 bases, in frame from the first base. Germline trimming amounts to 6 bases on V and 10 bases on J, with 8 as the count of junction bases outside the gene matches. CDR1 is given as KGHDR and CDR2 as SFDVKD, both from the germline V gene. A word on this clone: Its target antigen remains unknown. Base qualities are missing; no much larger clone stands one base away.

The immunoSEQ Assay, a bias-controlled multiplex PCR, was used to amplify TCRbeta CDR3 regions from genomic DNA. The paper's processing steps were these. The number of nucleated cells in each sample was estimated by amplification of reference gene primers within the assay. To quantify the absolute abundance of each unique TCRbeta CDR3 rearrangement, sequence reads were collapsed and filtered. Productive Simpson clonality was computed per sample as the square root of Simpson's diversity index over productive rearrangements. What TCRdb holds here is the immuneACCESS table cut down to in-frame rearrangements. Part of the clones is not present; checked against another copy, under half of the missing clones reflect an unresolved V gene, and the others are unexplained. The D gene and trimming were derived from the DNA, and the V and J assignments and clone size from that table. In this sample the table shows around 170,000 clones, about 89% of which occur a single time. The ten most abundant clones make up about 1.9% of the sample.

The V and J segments used are TRBV24-1 and TRBJ2-1, with 7 central nucleotides matching TRBD1. This sequence was found in a man between 18 and 29 years old who had recovered from COVID-19. Sequencing was carried out using peripheral blood. The CDR3 region: CATSRQGVGEQFF. DNA sequence: TGTGCCACCAGTCGGCAGGGGGTAGGGGAGCAGTTCTTC.